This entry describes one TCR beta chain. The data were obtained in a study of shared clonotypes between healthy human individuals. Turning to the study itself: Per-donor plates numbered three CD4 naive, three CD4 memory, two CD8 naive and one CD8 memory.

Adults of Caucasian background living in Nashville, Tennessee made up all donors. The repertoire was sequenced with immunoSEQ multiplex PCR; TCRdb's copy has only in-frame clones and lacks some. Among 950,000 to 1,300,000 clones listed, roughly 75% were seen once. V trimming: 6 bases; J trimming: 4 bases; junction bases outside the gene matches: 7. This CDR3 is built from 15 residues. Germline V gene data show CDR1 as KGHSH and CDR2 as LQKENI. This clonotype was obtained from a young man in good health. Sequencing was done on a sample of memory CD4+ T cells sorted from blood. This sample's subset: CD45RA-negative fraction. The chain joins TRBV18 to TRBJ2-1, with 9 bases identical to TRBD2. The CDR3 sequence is CASSLLAGPYNEQFF. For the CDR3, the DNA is TGTGCCAGCTCGCTCCTAGCGGGACCATACAATGAGCAGTTCTTC.